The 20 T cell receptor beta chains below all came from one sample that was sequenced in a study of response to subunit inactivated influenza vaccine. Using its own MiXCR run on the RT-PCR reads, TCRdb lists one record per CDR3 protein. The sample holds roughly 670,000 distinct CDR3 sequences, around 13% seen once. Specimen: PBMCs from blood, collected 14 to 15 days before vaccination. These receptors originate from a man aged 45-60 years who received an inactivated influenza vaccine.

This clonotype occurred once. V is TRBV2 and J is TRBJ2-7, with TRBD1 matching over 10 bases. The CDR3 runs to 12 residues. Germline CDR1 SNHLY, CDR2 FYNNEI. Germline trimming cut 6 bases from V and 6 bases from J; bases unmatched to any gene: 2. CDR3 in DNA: TGTGCCAGCAGGACAGGGGGCTTCGAGCAGTACTTC. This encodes CASRTGGFEQYF.

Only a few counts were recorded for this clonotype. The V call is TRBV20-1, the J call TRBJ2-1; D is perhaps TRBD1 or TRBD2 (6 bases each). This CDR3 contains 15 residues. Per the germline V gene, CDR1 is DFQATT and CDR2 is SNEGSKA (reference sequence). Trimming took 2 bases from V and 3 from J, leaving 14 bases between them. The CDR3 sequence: CSARKRGDRYNEQFF. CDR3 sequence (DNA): TGCAGTGCTAGAAAAAGGGGGGACCGCTACAATGAGCAGTTCTTC.

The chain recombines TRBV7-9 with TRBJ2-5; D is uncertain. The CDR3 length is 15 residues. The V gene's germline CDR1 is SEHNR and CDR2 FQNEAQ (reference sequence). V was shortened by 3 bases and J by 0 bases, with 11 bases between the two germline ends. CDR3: CASSFIGTYQETQYF. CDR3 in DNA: TGTGCCAGCAGCTTCATTGGCACGTACCAAGAGACCCAGTACTTC.

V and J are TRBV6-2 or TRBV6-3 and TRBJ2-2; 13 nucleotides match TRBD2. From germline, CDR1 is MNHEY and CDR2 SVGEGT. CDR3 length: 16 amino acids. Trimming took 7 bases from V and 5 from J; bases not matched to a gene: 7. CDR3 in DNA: TGTGCCAGCACTCCCGGACTAGCGGGAGTTACCGGGGAGCTGTTTTTT. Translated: CASTPGLAGVTGELFF.

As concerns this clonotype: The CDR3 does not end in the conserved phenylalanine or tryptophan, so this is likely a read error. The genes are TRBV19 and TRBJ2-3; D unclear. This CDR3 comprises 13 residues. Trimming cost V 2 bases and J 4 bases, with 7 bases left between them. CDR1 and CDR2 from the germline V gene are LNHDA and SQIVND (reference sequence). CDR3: CASSIQVADTQYS. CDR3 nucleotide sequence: TGTGCCAGTAGTATACAGGTGGCAGATACGCAGTATTCT.

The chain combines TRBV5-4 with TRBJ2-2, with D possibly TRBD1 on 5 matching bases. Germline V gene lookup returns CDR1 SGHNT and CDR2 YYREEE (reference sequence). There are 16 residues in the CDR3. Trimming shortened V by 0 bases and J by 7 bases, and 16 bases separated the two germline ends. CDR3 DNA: TGTGCCAGCAGCTTGGGGCAGGGCCGATCTGGCGGGGAGCTGTTTTTT. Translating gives CASSLGQGRSGGELFF.

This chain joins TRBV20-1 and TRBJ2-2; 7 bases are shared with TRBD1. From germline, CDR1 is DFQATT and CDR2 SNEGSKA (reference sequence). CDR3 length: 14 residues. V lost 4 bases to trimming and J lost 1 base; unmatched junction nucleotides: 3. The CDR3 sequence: CSAKDRMNTGELFF. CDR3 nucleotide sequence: TGCAGTGCTAAGGACAGGATGAACACCGGGGAGCTGTTTTTT.

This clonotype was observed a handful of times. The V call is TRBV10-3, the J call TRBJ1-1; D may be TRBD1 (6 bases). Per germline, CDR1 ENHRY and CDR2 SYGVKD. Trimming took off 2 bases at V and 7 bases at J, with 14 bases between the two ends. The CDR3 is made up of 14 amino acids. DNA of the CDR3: TGTGCCATCAGTGAGGCCGGGACACCCGATGAAGCTTTCTTT. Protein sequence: CAISEAGTPDEAFF.

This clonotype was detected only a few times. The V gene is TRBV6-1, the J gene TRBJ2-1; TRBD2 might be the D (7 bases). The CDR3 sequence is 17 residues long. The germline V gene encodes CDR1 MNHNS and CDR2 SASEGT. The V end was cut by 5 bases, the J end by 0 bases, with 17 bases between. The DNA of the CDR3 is TGTGCCAGCAGTCCATTCCTGCGGGGGCGCTCCTACAATGAGCAGTTCTTC. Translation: CASSPFLRGRSYNEQFF.

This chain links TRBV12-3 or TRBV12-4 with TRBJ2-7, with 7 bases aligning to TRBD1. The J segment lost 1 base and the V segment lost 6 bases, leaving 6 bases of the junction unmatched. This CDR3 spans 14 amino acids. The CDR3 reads CASRRGGLSYEQYF. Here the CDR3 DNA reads TGTGCCAGCAGGAGAGGGGGCCTATCCTACGAGCAGTACTTC.

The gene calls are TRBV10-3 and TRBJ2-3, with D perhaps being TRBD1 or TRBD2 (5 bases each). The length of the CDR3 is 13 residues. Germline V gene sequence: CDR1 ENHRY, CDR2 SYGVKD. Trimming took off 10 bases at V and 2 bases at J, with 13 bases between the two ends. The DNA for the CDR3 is TGTGCCACCGAGGGGCAGCTCACAGATACGCAGTATTTT. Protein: CATEGQLTDTQYF.

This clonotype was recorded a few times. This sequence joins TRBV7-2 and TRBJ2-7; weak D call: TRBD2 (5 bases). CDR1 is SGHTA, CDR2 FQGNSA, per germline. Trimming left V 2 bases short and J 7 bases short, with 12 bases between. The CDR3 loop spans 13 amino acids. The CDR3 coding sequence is TGTGCCAGCAGCTTACTAACTTCGGGGGAGCAGTACTTC. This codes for CASSLLTSGEQYF.

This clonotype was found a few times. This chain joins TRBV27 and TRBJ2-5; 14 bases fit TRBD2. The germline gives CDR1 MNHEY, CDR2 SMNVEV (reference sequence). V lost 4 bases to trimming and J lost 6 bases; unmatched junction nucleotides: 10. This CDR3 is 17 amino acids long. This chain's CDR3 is CASSSHMGLAGVQTQYF. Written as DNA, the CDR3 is TGTGCCAGCAGTTCCCACATGGGACTAGCGGGGGTGCAGACCCAGTACTTC.

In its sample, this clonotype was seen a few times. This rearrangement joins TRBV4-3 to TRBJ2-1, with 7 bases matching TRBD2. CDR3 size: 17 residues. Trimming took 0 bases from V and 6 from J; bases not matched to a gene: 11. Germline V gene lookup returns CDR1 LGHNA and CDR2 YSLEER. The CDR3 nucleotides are TGCGCCAGCAGCCAAGATGGTGTGGGGGGGGGACCCAATGAGCAGTTCTTC. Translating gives CASSQDGVGGGPNEQFF.

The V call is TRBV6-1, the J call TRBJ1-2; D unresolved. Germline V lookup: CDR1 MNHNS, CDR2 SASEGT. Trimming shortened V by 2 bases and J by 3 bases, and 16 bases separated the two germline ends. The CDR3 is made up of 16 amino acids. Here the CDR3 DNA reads TGTGCCAGCAGTGAACCCCGTACCGACAAGGACTATGGCTACACCTTC. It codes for CASSEPRTDKDYGYTF.

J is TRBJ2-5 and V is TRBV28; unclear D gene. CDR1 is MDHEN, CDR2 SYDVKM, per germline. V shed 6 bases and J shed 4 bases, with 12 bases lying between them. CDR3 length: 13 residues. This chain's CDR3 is CASRTDIGETQYF. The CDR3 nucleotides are TGTGCCAGCAGAACAGACATTGGAGAGACCCAGTACTTC. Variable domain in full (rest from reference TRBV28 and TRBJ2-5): DVKVTQSSRYLVKRTGEKVFLECVQDMDHENMFWYRQDPGLGLRLIYFSYDVKMKEKGDIPEGYSVSREKKERFSLILESASTNQTSMYLCASRTDIGETQYFGPGTRLLVL.

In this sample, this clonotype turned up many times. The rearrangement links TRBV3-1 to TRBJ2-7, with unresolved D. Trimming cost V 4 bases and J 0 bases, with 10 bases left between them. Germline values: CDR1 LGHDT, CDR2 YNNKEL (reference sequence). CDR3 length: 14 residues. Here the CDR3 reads CASSRRDRSYEQYF. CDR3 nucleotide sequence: TGTGCCAGCAGCCGCCGCGACCGCTCCTACGAGCAGTACTTC.

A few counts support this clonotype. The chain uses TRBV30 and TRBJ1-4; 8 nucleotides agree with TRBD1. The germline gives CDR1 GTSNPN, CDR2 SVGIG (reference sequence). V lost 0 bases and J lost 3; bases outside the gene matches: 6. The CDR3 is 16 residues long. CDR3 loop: CAWSVRGTGANEKLFF. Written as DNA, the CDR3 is TGTGCCTGGAGTGTACGAGGGACAGGTGCTAATGAAAAACTGTTTTTT.

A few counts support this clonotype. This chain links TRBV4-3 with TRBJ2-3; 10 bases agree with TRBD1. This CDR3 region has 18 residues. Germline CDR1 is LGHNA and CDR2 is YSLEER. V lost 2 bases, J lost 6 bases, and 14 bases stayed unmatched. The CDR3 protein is CASSQFAVTGGRSDTQYF. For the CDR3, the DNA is TGCGCCAGCAGCCAATTCGCCGTGACAGGGGGCAGGTCCGATACGCAGTATTTT.

The CDR3 spells CASSGEGLNTEAFF. CDR3 DNA: TGTGCCAGCAGTGGGGAGGGACTGAACACTGAAGCTTTCTTT. J is TRBJ1-1 and V is TRBV2; D might be TRBD1 (5 bases). The CDR3 runs to 14 residues. V gave up 4 bases and J gave up 0 bases, with 9 bases separating them. CDR1 is SNHLY, CDR2 FYNNEI, per germline.